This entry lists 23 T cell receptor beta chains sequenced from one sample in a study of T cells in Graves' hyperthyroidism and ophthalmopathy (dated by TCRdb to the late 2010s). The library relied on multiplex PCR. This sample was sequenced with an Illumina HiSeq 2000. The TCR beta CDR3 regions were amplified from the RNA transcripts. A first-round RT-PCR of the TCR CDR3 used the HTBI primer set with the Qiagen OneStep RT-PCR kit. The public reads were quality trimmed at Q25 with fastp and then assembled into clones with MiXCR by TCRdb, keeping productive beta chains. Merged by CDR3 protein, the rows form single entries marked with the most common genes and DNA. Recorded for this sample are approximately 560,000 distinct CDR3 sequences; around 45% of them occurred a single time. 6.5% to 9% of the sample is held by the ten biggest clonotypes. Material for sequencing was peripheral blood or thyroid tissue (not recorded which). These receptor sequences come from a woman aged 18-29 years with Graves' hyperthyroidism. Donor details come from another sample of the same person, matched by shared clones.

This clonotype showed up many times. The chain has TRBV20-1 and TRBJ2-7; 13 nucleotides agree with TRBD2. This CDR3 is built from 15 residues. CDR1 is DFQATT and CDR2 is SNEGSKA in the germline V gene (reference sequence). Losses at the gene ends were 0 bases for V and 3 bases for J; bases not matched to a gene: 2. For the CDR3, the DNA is TGCAGTGCTAGAGAGGGACTAGCGGGAATCTACGAGCAGTACTTC. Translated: CSAREGLAGIYEQYF.

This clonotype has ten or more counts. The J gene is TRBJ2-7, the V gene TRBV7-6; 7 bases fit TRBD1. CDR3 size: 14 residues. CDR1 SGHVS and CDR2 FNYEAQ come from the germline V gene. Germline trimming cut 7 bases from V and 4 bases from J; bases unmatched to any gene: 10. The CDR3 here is CASTAGTEPYEQYF. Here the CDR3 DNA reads TGTGCCAGCACCGCCGGGACAGAACCTTACGAGCAGTACTTC.

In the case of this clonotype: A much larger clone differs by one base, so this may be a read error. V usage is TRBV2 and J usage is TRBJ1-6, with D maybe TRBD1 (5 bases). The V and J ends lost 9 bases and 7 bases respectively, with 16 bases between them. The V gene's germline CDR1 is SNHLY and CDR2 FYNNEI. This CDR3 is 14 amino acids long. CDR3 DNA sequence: TGTGCCAGGACGGGACGGCCGAGGAATTCACCCCTCCACTTT. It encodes CARTGRPRNSPLHF.

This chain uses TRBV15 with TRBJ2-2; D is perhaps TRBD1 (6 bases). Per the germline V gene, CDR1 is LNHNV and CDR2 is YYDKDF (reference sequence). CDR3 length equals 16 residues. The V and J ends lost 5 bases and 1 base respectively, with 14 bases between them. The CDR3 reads CATSGGAGQNTGELFF. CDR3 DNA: TGTGCCACCAGCGGGGGCGCAGGCCAGAACACCGGGGAGCTGTTTTTT.

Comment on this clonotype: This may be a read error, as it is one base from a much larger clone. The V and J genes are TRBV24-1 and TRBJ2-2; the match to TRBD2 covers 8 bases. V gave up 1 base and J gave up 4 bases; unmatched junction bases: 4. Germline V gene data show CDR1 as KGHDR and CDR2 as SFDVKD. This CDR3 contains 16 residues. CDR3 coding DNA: TGTGCCACCAGTGATTTAAGCGGGAGAACCACCGGGGAGCTGTTTTTT. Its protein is CATSDLSGRTTGELFF.

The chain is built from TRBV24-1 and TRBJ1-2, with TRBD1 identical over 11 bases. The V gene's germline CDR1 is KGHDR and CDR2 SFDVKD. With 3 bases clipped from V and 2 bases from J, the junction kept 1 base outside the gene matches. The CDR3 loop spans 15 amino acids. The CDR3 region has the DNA TGTGCCACCAGTGATCGGGACAGGGGGAACTATGGCTACACCTTC. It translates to CATSDRDRGNYGYTF.

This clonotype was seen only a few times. The CDR3 nucleotides read TGCAGCGTTGAAGAACGGGGGGGGCGGCAGGGGTACACCGGGGAGCTGTTTTTT. Translation: CSVEERGGRQGYTGELFF. V gene TRBV29-1 combines with J gene TRBJ2-2, with 8 bases aligning to TRBD2. The CDR3 spans 18 residues. Germline CDR1 and CDR2: SQVTM and ANQGSEA. V dropped 0 bases and J dropped 3; count of bases not matched to a gene: 12.

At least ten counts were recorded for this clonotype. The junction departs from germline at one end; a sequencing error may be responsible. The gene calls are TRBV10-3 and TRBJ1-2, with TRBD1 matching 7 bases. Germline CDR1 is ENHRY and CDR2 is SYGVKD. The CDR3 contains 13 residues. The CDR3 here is CASSATGFNGYTF. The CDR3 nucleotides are TGTGCCAGCAGTGCGACAGGGTTTAATGGCTACACCTTC.

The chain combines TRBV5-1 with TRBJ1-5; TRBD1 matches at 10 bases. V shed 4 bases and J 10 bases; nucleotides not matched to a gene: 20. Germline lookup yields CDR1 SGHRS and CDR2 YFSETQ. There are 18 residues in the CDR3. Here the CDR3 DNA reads TGCGCCAGCAGCAACTCCGGGACAGGGGCCCAGGTTAGGAAACCCCAGCATTTT. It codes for CASSNSGTGAQVRKPQHF. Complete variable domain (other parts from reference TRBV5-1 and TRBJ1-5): KAGVTQTPRYLIKTRGQQVTLSCSPISGHRSVSWYQQTPGQGLQFLFEYFSETQRNKGNFPGRFSGRQFSNSRSEMNVSTLELGDSALYLCASSNSGTGAQVRKPQHFGDGTRLSIL.

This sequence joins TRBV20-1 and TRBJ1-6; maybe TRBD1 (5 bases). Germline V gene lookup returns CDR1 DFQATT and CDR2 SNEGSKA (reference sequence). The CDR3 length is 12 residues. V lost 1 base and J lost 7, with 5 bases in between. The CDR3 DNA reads TGCAGTGCTAGAGGGGGGAATTCACCCCTCCACTTT. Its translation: CSARGGNSPLHF.

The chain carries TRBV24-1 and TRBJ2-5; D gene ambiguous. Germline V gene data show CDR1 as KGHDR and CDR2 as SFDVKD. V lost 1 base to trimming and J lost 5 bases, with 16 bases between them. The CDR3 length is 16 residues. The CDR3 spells CATSDLGLGVWETQYF. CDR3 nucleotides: TGTGCCACCAGTGATTTAGGGCTTGGGGTTTGGGAGACCCAGTACTTC.

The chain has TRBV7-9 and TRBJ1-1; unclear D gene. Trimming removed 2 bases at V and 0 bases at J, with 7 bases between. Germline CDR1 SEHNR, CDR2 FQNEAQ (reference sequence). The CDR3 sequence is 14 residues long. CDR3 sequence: CASSLSAMNTEAFF. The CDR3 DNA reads TGTGCCAGCAGCTTATCGGCCATGAACACTGAAGCTTTCTTT.

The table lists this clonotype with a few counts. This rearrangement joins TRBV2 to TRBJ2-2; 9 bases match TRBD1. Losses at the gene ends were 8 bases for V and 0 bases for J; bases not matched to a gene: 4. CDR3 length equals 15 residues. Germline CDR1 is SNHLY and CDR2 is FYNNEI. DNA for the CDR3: TGTGCCAGCGGGGACAGGGCAACGAACACCGGGGAGCTGTTTTTT. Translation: CASGDRATNTGELFF.

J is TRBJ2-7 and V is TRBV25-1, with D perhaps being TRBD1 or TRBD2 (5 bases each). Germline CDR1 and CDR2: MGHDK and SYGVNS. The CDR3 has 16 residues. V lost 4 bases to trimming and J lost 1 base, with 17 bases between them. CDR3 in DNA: TGTGCCAGCAGTGCCCTGGGGACGGCTGATTCCTACGAGCAGTACTTC. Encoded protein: CASSALGTADSYEQYF.

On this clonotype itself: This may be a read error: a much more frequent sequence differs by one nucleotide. This CDR3 reads CASLEGEKPFF. The CDR3 DNA reads as TGTGCCAGCCTGGAGGGTGAAAAACCGTTTTTT. The chain uses TRBV7-9 and TRBJ1-4; D remains ambiguous. Germline lookup yields CDR1 SEHNR and CDR2 FQNEAQ (reference sequence). This CDR3 region has 11 residues.

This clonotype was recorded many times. The CDR3 protein is CASRARQPQHF. CDR3 in DNA: TGTGCCAGCAGGGCCCGTCAGCCCCAGCATTTT. The chain links TRBV6-1 to TRBJ1-5; no clear D. The germline CDR1 and CDR2 sequences are MNHNS and SASEGT. Trimming pared 6 bases from V and 6 bases from J, leaving 6 bases between. The CDR3 contains 11 residues.

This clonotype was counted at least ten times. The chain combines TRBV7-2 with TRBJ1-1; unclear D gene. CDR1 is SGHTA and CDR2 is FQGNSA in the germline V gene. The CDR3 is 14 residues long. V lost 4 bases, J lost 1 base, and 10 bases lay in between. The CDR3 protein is CASSSGTENTEAFF. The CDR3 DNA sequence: TGTGCCAGCAGCTCAGGCACTGAGAACACTGAAGCTTTCTTT.

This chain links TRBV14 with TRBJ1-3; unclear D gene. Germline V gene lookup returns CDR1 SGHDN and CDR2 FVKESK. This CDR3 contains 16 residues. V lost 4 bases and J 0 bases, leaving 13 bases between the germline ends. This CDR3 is CASSPVRASSGNTIYF. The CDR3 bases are TGTGCCAGCAGCCCAGTAAGGGCAAGCTCTGGAAACACCATATATTTT.

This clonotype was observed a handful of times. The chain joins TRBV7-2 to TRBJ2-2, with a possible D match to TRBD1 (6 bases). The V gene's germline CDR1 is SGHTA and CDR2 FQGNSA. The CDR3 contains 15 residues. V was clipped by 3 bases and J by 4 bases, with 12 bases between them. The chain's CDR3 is CASSLETGGTGELFF. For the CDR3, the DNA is TGTGCCAGCAGCTTGGAGACAGGAGGCACCGGGGAGCTGTTTTTT.

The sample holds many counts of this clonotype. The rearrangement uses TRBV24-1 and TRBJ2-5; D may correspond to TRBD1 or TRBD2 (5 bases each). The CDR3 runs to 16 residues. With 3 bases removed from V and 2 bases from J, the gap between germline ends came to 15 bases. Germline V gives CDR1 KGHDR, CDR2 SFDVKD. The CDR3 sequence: CATSDRRDGIQETQYF. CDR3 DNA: TGTGCCACCAGTGATCGCCGGGACGGGATTCAAGAGACCCAGTACTTC.

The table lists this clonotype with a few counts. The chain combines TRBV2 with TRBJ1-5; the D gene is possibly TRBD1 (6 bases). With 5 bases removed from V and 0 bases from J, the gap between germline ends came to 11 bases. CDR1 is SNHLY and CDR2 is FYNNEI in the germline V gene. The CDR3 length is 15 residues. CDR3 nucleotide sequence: TGTGCCAGCAGTTTCTCGGACAGTAGCAATCAGCCCCAGCATTTT. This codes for CASSFSDSSNQPQHF. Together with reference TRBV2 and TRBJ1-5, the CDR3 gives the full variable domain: EPEVTQTPSHQVTQMGQEVILRCVPISNHLYFYWYRQILGQKVEFLVSFYNNEISEKSEIFDDQFSVERPDGSNFTLKIRSTKLEDSAMYFCASSFSDSSNQPQHFGDGTRLSIL.

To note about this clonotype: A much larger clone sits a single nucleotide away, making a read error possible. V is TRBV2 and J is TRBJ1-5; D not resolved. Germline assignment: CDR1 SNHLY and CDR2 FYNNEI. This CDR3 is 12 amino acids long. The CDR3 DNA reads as TGTGCCAGCGGTGGGAGCAATAAGCCCCAGCATTTT. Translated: CASGGSNKPQHF. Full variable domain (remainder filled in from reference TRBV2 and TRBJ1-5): EPEVTQTPSHQVTQMGQEVILRCVPISNHLYFYWYRQILGQKVEFLVSFYNNEISEKSEIFDDQFSVERPDGSNFTLKIRSTKLEDSAMYFCASGGSNKPQHFGDGTRLSIL.

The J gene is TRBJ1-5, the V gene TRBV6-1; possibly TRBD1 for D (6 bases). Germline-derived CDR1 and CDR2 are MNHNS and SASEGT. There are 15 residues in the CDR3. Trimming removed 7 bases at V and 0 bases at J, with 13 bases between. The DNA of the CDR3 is TGTGCCAGCAAGGACAGAGACTATAGCAATCAGCCCCAGCATTTT. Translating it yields CASKDRDYSNQPQHF.